These 22 T cell receptor beta chains were sequenced from one sample in a study of cytomegalovirus exposure and HLA in healthy donors. PCR used 60 Vbeta primers and 13 Jbeta primers. Libraries were prepared by immunoSEQ multiplex PCR; TCRdb keeps only in-frame clonotypes and omits some of them. This table holds 90,000 to 120,000 clones, roughly 78% found once. Sequenced sample: PBMCs. These receptors were collected from a woman aged 40 to 50 in good health and CMV-seronegative.

The V and J genes are TRBV19 and TRBJ2-1; 14 bases agree with TRBD2. V shed 6 bases and J 7 bases; nucleotides not matched to a gene: 8. This CDR3 contains 16 residues. Germline V gene data show CDR1 as LNHDA and CDR2 as SQIVND (reference sequence). CDR3 amino acids: CASSKSGTSGRNEQFF. CDR3 nucleotide sequence: TGTGCCAGTAGCAAGTCCGGGACTAGCGGGAGAAATGAGCAGTTCTTC. The full variable domain, with the rest looked up from reference TRBV19 and TRBJ2-1, is DGGITQSPKYLFRKEGQNVTLSCEQNLNHDAMYWYRQDPGQGLRLIYYSQIVNDFQKGDIAEGYSVSREKKESFPLTVTSAQKNPTAFYLCASSKSGTSGRNEQFFGPGTRLTVL.

This sequence joins TRBV7-6 and TRBJ1-2, with D perhaps matching TRBD1 (5 bases). V lost 5 bases and J lost 6, with 10 bases in between. The germline V gene has CDR1 SGHVS and CDR2 FNYEAQ. This CDR3 has 12 residues. CDR3 sequence: CASSQPGDGYTF. CDR3 sequence (DNA): TGTGCCAGCAGCCAGCCGGGGGATGGCTACACCTTC.

The chain is built from TRBV7-2 and TRBJ1-2, with D possibly TRBD1 on 6 matching bases. CDR3 size: 13 residues. Germline-derived CDR1 and CDR2 are SGHTA and FQGNSA. Between the trimmed V and J ends, which lost 1 base and 8 bases, there was a span of 11 bases. The CDR3 protein is CASSLGGGEGYTF. The CDR3 DNA follows: TGTGCCAGCAGCTTAGGAGGGGGGGAAGGCTACACCTTC.

This chain joins TRBV5-4 and TRBJ2-6; no clear D. Per the germline V gene, CDR1 is SGHNT and CDR2 is YYREEE (reference sequence). This CDR3 is 16 amino acids long. The ends were cut back, 1 base at V and 0 bases at J, with 8 bases in the middle. CDR3 coding DNA: TGTGCCAGCAGCTTGAGGCGGCTCTCTGGGGCCAACGTCCTGACTTTC. Its protein product is CASSLRRLSGANVLTF.

The chain links TRBV7-8 to TRBJ1-1, with D tentatively TRBD1 (5 bases). This CDR3 has 17 amino acids. Looked up from germline, CDR1 is SGHVS and CDR2 is FQNEAQ. The germline V and J ends were trimmed by 1 base and 0 bases, with 15 bases remaining between them. The DNA for the CDR3 is TGTGCCAGCAGCTTAGGGGCAGGGTTGGGCATGAACACTGAAGCTTTCTTT. Translated: CASSLGAGLGMNTEAFF. The full variable domain, completed using reference TRBV7-8 and TRBJ1-1, is GAGVSQSPRYKVAKRGQDVALRCDPISGHVSLFWYQQALGQGPEFLTYFQNEAQLDKSGLPSDRFFAERPEGSVSTLKIQRTQQEDSAVYLCASSLGAGLGMNTEAFFGQGTRLTVV.

The CDR3 protein is CASSEPGVGNYGYTF. In DNA form, the CDR3 reads TGTGCCAGCAGTGAACCCGGAGTTGGTAACTATGGCTACACCTTC. The V gene is TRBV6-1, the J gene TRBJ1-2; D ambiguous. CDR3 size: 15 residues. Germline CDR1 reads MNHNS; CDR2 reads SASEGT. V dropped 2 bases and J dropped 1 base, with 11 bases sitting between them.

The chain combines TRBV19 with TRBJ1-5, with 7 bases that match TRBD1. This CDR3 is built from 16 residues. The germline V gene has CDR1 LNHDA and CDR2 SQIVND (reference sequence). V was pared by 2 bases and J by 0 bases, with 4 bases of the junction left unmatched. The CDR3 loop is CASSIRDSYSNQPQHF. DNA for the CDR3: TGTGCCAGTAGTATACGGGACAGCTATAGCAATCAGCCCCAGCATTTT.

The V and J genes are TRBV7-8 and TRBJ1-3; 11 bases are a match to TRBD1. The CDR3 sequence is 17 residues long. The V gene's germline CDR1 is SGHVS and CDR2 FQNEAQ. V trimming: 2 bases; J trimming: 2 bases; junction bases outside the gene matches: 5. The CDR3 is CASSLWGTGGAGNTIYF. CDR3 nucleotides: TGTGCCAGCAGCTTATGGGGGACAGGGGGAGCTGGAAACACCATATATTTT.

The gene calls are TRBV30 and TRBJ1-1, with TRBD1 as a possible D gene (5 bases). Trimming cost V 4 bases and J 5 bases, with 11 bases left between them. From germline, CDR1 is GTSNPN and CDR2 SVGIG (reference sequence). The CDR3 sequence is 12 residues long. CDR3 residues: CAWNQGGTEAFF. CDR3 sequence (DNA): TGTGCCTGGAACCAGGGTGGAACTGAAGCTTTCTTT.

The chain recombines TRBV28 with TRBJ1-5; tentative D call: TRBD1 (5 bases). Trimming cost V 5 bases and J 2 bases, with 13 bases left between them. CDR1 and CDR2 (germline): MDHEN, SYDVKM. This CDR3 comprises 15 residues. The CDR3 sequence: CASSLGGVGNQPQHF. Here the CDR3 DNA reads TGTGCCAGCAGTCTGGGGGGTGTGGGCAATCAGCCCCAGCATTTT.

Comment on this clone: The sample holds other DNA sequences that translate to the same CDR3. The chain combines TRBV5-5 with TRBJ1-2; D not certain. The CDR3 covers 15 residues. Germline CDR1 SGHKS, CDR2 YYEKEE (reference sequence). Deletions cut 2 bases from V and 4 bases from J, with 15 bases between. This CDR3 reads CASSLQSHGVYGYTF. The CDR3 DNA sequence: TGTGCCAGCAGCTTACAGAGCCACGGGGTCTATGGCTACACCTTC.

V is TRBV30 and J is TRBJ1-2; TRBD1 matches 10 bases. Germline V gene sequence: CDR1 GTSNPN, CDR2 SVGIG (reference sequence). The CDR3 length is 14 residues. V gave up 1 base and J gave up 6 bases; unmatched junction bases: 5. In nucleotides, the CDR3 is TGTGCCTGGAGTGCCGACAGGGGGCGTGATGGCTACACCTTC. Residues: CAWSADRGRDGYTF.

The V call is TRBV5-3, the J call TRBJ2-5, with a tentative D call TRBD2 (6 bases). TRBV5-3 counts as an open reading frame of uncertain function. This CDR3 has 16 amino acids. V was cut by 4 bases and J by 5 bases, with 21 bases left in between. The CDR3 region is CARSGYSGGVSETQYF. CDR3 sequence (DNA): TGTGCCAGAAGCGGGTATAGCGGAGGGGTTTCGGAGACCCAGTACTTC.

The chain has TRBV6-5 and TRBJ1-1; tentative D call: TRBD1 (5 bases). The germline CDR1 and CDR2 sequences are MNHEY and SVGAGI. Between the trimmed V and J ends, which lost 2 bases and 5 bases, there was a span of 12 bases. The CDR3 runs to 14 residues. The CDR3 is CASSYTGGWTEAFF. CDR3 DNA sequence: TGTGCCAGCAGTTACACGGGGGGTTGGACTGAAGCTTTCTTT.

The V and J genes are TRBV18 and TRBJ1-1; 9 nucleotides align to TRBD1. Germline loops: CDR1 KGHSH, CDR2 LQKENI. Unmatched junction bases numbered 7, after V lost 3 bases and J lost 2 bases. CDR3 length: 16 amino acids. Here the CDR3 reads CASSPPGQGKNTEAFF. CDR3 DNA sequence: TGTGCCAGCTCACCTCCGGGACAGGGCAAAAACACTGAAGCTTTCTTT. Looking up the rest from reference TRBV18 and TRBJ1-1 gives the full variable domain: NAGVMQNPRHLVRRRGQEARLRCSPMKGHSHVYWYRQLPEEGLKFMVYLQKENIIDESGMPKERFSAEFPKEGPSILRIQQVVRGDSAAYFCASSPPGQGKNTEAFFGQGTRLTVV.

The count of this clone is one. The V gene is TRBV6-5, the J gene TRBJ1-1, with 7 bases lining up with TRBD1. CDR1 MNHEY and CDR2 SVGAGI come from the germline V gene. The CDR3 has 13 amino acids. V lost 5 bases, J lost 5 bases, and 5 bases stayed unmatched. The CDR3 bases are TGTGCCAGCAGTCCACGACAGGGAACTGAAGCTTTCTTT. As protein: CASSPRQGTEAFF.

J is TRBJ2-5 and V is TRBV6-5; weak D call: TRBD1 (6 bases). V lost 2 bases and J lost 9, with 19 bases in between. Germline V gene lookup returns CDR1 MNHEY and CDR2 SVGAGI. This CDR3 comprises 15 residues. The CDR3 here is CASSYAPGQRKPQYF. The DNA of the CDR3 is TGTGCCAGCAGTTACGCCCCCGGACAGCGAAAGCCCCAGTACTTC.

This clone was found a few times. The rearrangement joins TRBV6-6 to TRBJ2-5; 7 bases are shared with TRBD2. The CDR3 runs 13 residues. V shed 9 bases, J shed 2 bases, and the junction held 6 bases outside the gene matches. Germline CDR1 reads MNHNY; CDR2 reads SVGAGI (reference sequence). In DNA, the CDR3 is TGTGCCAGTCAGCGGGGCCAACAAGAGACCCAGTACTTC. Translated: CASQRGQQETQYF.

For the CDR3, the DNA is TGTGCCAGCAGCTCCGGGACTAGTACCCGCGAGCAGTACTTC. Translation: CASSSGTSTREQYF. The chain employs TRBV7-8 and TRBJ2-7, with 8 nucleotides matching TRBD2. Unmatched junction bases numbered 8, after V lost 4 bases and J lost 6 bases. Germline V gene data show CDR1 as SGHVS and CDR2 as FQNEAQ. The CDR3 contains 14 residues.

The V gene is TRBV28, the J gene TRBJ2-5, with 7 bases matching TRBD1. CDR1 MDHEN and CDR2 SYDVKM come from the germline V gene. This CDR3 region has 14 residues. After removal of 5 bases from V and 4 bases from J, the junction contained 7 bases not matched to a gene. The CDR3 is CASSPPTGSETQYF. Written as DNA, the CDR3 is TGTGCCAGCAGTCCCCCGACAGGGTCAGAGACCCAGTACTTC.

The V and J genes are TRBV5-4 and TRBJ2-7, with TRBD2 identical over 7 bases. Trimming removed 4 bases from V and 3 bases from J; junction bases left unmatched: 7. The CDR3 has 14 amino acids. Germline-derived CDR1 and CDR2 are SGHNT and YYREEE (reference sequence). The CDR3 loop reads CASSGRGRGYEQYF. CDR3 coding DNA: TGTGCCAGCAGCGGGAGGGGACGGGGCTACGAGCAGTACTTC.

The rearrangement uses TRBV11-2 and TRBJ2-5, with D unresolved. CDR1 SGHAT and CDR2 FQNNGV come from the germline V gene. Trimming took 7 bases from V and 5 from J, leaving 8 bases between them. CDR3 length: 11 residues. CDR3 DNA: TGTGCCAGCAATCCCGGGGAGACCCAGTACTTC. It encodes CASNPGETQYF.